A single sample gave rise to the 8 T cell receptor beta chains below, sequenced in a study of PD-1 blockade in classical Hodgkin lymphoma. All trial patients relapsed after autologous stem cell transplantation. The CD4+ T cells used were purified from thawed PBMCs through magnetic negative selection. Only in-frame clones appear in the TCRdb table, and some are missing; sequencing was by immunoSEQ multiplex PCR. The repertoire holds roughly 8,100 clones, with 75% to 90% as singletons. This sample comprised CD4+ T cells from blood, obtained at baseline. The receptors here all came from a human donor with classical Hodgkin lymphoma.

This clone was recorded once. The chain couples TRBV4-2 to TRBJ2-7; weak D call: TRBD1 (7 bases). The CDR3 length is 14 residues. The germline gives CDR1 LGHNA, CDR2 YNFKEQ. V gave up 2 bases and J gave up 7 bases, with 15 bases separating them. CDR3 sequence: CASSQLRGEAEQYF. The DNA of the CDR3 is TGTGCCAGCAGCCAACTCAGGGGGGAGGCGGAGCAGTACTTC.

The genes are TRBV19 and TRBJ2-7; 8 bases map to TRBD1. The CDR3 covers 14 residues. The germline V gene encodes CDR1 LNHDA and CDR2 SQIVND (reference sequence). Unmatched junction bases numbered 6, after V lost 6 bases and J lost 2 bases. CDR3 in DNA: TGTGCCAGTAGACGGACAGGGTCCGCCTACGAGCAGTACTTC. Translated, it gives CASRRTGSAYEQYF.

V and J are TRBV5-6 and TRBJ2-5; perhaps TRBD1 as D (6 bases). Trimming left V 4 bases short and J 6 bases short, with 22 bases between. Germline V CDR1 and CDR2: SGHDT, YYEEEE. This CDR3 has 16 residues. CDR3 bases: TGTGCCAGCAGCACGCGGTTGGTTGGGGGCGTTAAGACCCAGTACTTC. Protein sequence: CASSTRLVGGVKTQYF.

The CDR3 loop is CASSLSGLVGETQYF. The CDR3 nucleotides read TGTGCCAGCAGTTTATCCGGACTAGTCGGAGAGACCCAGTACTTC. The chain employs TRBV28 and TRBJ2-5, with 7 bases lining up with TRBD2. V shed 1 base, J shed 4 bases, and the junction held 6 bases outside the gene matches. Germline V gene data show CDR1 as MDHEN and CDR2 as SYDVKM. This CDR3 has 15 residues. Supplemented by reference TRBV28 and TRBJ2-5, the full variable domain reads DVKVTQSSRYLVKRTGEKVFLECVQDMDHENMFWYRQDPGLGLRLIYFSYDVKMKEKGDIPEGYSVSREKKERFSLILESASTNQTSMYLCASSLSGLVGETQYFGPGTRLLVL.

The J gene is TRBJ2-5, the V gene TRBV9; 7 nucleotides match TRBD2. Losses at the gene ends were 3 bases for V and 4 bases for J; bases not matched to a gene: 3. The CDR3 extends over 13 amino acids. Germline V gene lookup returns CDR1 SGDLS and CDR2 YYNGEE. CDR3 protein: CASSAGEGETQYF. The CDR3 DNA follows: TGTGCCAGCAGCGCCGGGGAGGGAGAGACCCAGTACTTC.

This chain joins TRBV15 and TRBJ2-7; D call uncertain. Germline V gives CDR1 LNHNV, CDR2 YYDKDF (reference sequence). Trimming took 0 bases from V and 1 from J, leaving 16 bases between them. The length of the CDR3 is 17 residues. The CDR3 loop reads CATSRDWGTSLSYEQYF. The CDR3, as DNA: TGTGCCACCAGCAGAGATTGGGGAACATCCTTGTCCTACGAGCAGTACTTC.

The chain recombines TRBV10-3 with TRBJ2-3; 15 nucleotides align to TRBD2. CDR3 length: 15 amino acids. V lost 6 bases to trimming and J lost 6 bases; unmatched junction nucleotides: 4. Germline loops: CDR1 ENHRY, CDR2 SYGVKD. The CDR3 nucleotides read TGTGCCATCAGGGGACTAGCGGGAGGAGGCGATACGCAGTATTTT. Encoded protein: CAIRGLAGGGDTQYF.

This clone was seen only a few times. The chain uses TRBV5-5 and TRBJ2-5; 7 bases line up with TRBD1. Germline V gene data show CDR1 as SGHKS and CDR2 as YYEKEE (reference sequence). V was clipped by 2 bases and J by 5 bases; unmatched bases: 12. There are 16 residues in the CDR3. Here the CDR3 reads CASSFSTGLIFETQYF. CDR3 DNA sequence: TGTGCCAGCAGCTTTTCGACAGGGTTGATATTCGAGACCCAGTACTTC.